The clone carrying this TCR beta chain was counted between two and nine times. The antigen is not known. The sample originates from a study of beta chain features in type 1 diabetes. Overall study results and limits: A PCR bias possibly favoring shorter templates would apply equally to patients and controls. Type 1 diabetes patients had VDJ junctions that carried fewer insertions and more deletions. Moderate but significant shortening of TCRB CDR3s was recorded in all four CD4+ subsets from Type 1 diabetes patients.

Germline V lookup: CDR1 ENHRY, CDR2 SYGVKD. The CDR3 length is 13 residues. V lost 5 bases and J lost 8, with 15 bases in between. The study reverse transcribed the entire isolated RNA, so it sequenced expressed TCRB transcripts. The repertoire was sequenced with immunoSEQ multiplex PCR; TCRdb's copy has only in-frame clones and lacks some. The sample has 250,000 to 300,000 clones; roughly an eighth are singletons. The genes are TRBV10-3 and TRBJ1-1; D is undetermined. Sequencing input: naive CD4+ T cells from blood. This sequence was found in a young man with type 1 diabetes. The CDR3 loop is CAISHPGREEAFF. DNA for the CDR3: TGTGCCATCAGTCACCCCGGAAGGGAGGAAGCTTTCTTT.